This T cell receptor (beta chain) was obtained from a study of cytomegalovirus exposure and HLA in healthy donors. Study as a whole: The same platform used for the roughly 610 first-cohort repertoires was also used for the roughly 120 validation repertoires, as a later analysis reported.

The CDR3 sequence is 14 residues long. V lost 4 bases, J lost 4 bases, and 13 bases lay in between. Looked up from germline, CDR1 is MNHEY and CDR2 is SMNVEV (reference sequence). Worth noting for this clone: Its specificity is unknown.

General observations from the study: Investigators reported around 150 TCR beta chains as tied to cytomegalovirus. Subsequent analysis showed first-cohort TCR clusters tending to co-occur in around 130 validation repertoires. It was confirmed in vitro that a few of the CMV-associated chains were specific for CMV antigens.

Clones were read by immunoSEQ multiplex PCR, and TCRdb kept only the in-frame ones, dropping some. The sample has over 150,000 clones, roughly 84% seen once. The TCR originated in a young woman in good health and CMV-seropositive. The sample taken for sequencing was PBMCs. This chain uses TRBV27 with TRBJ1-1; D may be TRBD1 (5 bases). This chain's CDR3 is CASSSLLRGTEAFF. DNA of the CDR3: TGTGCCAGCAGTTCCCTCTTAAGGGGCACTGAAGCTTTCTTT.